Below are 9 T cell receptor beta chains sequenced from a single sample in a study of blood T cell repertoires in COVID-19. Profiled with immunoSEQ multiplex PCR; TCRdb holds only in-frame clones, not every one. The sample yields roughly 190,000 clones, roughly 80% seen once. Sequences were obtained from peripheral blood. These receptor sequences come from a woman aged 40-49 years with COVID-19, enrolled during active disease.

V and J are TRBV18 and TRBJ2-2, with 13 bases fitting TRBD2. The CDR3 spans 20 residues. The germline V gene encodes CDR1 KGHSH and CDR2 LQKENI. The V gene end was trimmed by 0 bases and the J gene end by 5 bases; junction bases not matched to a gene: 12. CDR3 sequence: CASSPPIRTSGSYLTGELFF. In DNA, the CDR3 is TGTGCCAGCTCACCACCGATTAGGACTAGCGGGAGTTACCTTACCGGGGAGCTGTTTTTT.

The chain uses TRBV5-4 and TRBJ2-3; 9 positions match TRBD2. The CDR3 extends over 14 amino acids. Germline CDR1 is SGHNT and CDR2 is YYREEE (reference sequence). Germline trimming cut 0 bases from V and 7 bases from J; bases unmatched to any gene: 3. CDR3 in amino acids: CASSLGTSAYTQYF. The CDR3 DNA reads as TGTGCCAGCAGCTTGGGGACTAGCGCCTATACGCAGTATTTT.

In its sample, this clone was seen a few times. This chain links TRBV5-6 with TRBJ2-5; tentatively, D is TRBD1 (6 bases). The CDR3 runs to 14 residues. Trimming removed 2 bases at V and 4 bases at J, with 12 bases between. Germline V gene lookup returns CDR1 SGHDT and CDR2 YYEEEE. CDR3 DNA sequence: TGTGCCAGCAGCTTCTCAGGGGCGGGAGAGACCCAGTACTTC. This encodes CASSFSGAGETQYF.

V gene TRBV3-1 (or the pseudogene TRBV3-2) combines with J gene TRBJ1-1, with TRBD1 identical over 12 bases. The CDR3 is made up of 19 amino acids. Germline V gives CDR1 LGHDT, CDR2 YNNKEL (reference sequence). V lost 1 base and J lost 5; bases outside the gene matches: 14. CDR3 sequence (DNA): TGTGCCAGCAGCCAAGCCTTTCCGGGACAGGGGGCTGGTTGGACTGAAGCTTTCTTT. Encoded protein: CASSQAFPGQGAGWTEAFF.

The gene calls are TRBV29-1 and TRBJ1-4; 7 bases line up with TRBD1. The J segment lost 6 bases and the V segment lost 6 bases, leaving 7 bases of the junction unmatched. Germline V lookup: CDR1 SQVTM, CDR2 ANQGSEA. The CDR3 has 13 amino acids. This CDR3 reads CSVRTGVDEKLFF. CDR3 DNA sequence: TGCAGCGTGCGAACAGGGGTGGATGAAAAACTGTTTTTT. Variable domain in full (rest from reference TRBV29-1 and TRBJ1-4): SAVISQKPSRDICQRGTSLTIQCQVDSQVTMMFWYRQQPGQSLTLIATANQGSEATYESGFVIDKFPISRPNLTFSTLTVSNMSPEDSSIYLCSVRTGVDEKLFFGSGTQLSVL.

This clone was seen a single time. The chain couples TRBV11-3 to TRBJ2-2; D is possibly TRBD2 (5 bases). Germline loops: CDR1 SGHNT, CDR2 YENEEA. V lost 1 base and J lost 4, with 10 bases in between. This CDR3 has 15 amino acids. CDR3: CASSLGGGTTGELFF. The DNA for the CDR3 is TGTGCCAGCAGCTTAGGCGGAGGTACCACCGGGGAGCTGTTTTTT.

At least ten counts were recorded for this clone. The chain links TRBV5-1 to TRBJ1-1, with D possibly TRBD1 on 6 matching bases. With 4 bases removed from V and 1 base from J, the gap between germline ends came to 11 bases. CDR3 size: 14 residues. CDR1 is SGHRS and CDR2 is YFSETQ in the germline V gene. The CDR3 loop reads CASSPLGGNTEAFF. CDR3 DNA sequence: TGCGCCAGCAGCCCCCTAGGGGGGAACACTGAAGCTTTCTTT. The entire variable domain, with the rest obtained from reference TRBV5-1 and TRBJ1-1, is as follows: KAGVTQTPRYLIKTRGQQVTLSCSPISGHRSVSWYQQTPGQGLQFLFEYFSETQRNKGNFPGRFSGRQFSNSRSEMNVSTLELGDSALYLCASSPLGGNTEAFFGQGTRLTVV.

This clone showed up just once. The chain recombines TRBV19 with TRBJ1-5; D is possibly TRBD1 (5 bases). Germline-derived CDR1 and CDR2 are LNHDA and SQIVND (reference sequence). There are 12 residues in the CDR3. Trimming took off 5 bases at V and 8 bases at J, with 10 bases between the two ends. The CDR3 region is CASSAGFEPQHF. As DNA, the CDR3 is TGTGCCAGTAGTGCAGGGTTTGAGCCCCAGCATTTT.

This clone was detected once. The J gene is TRBJ1-1, the V gene TRBV6-4, with D possibly matching TRBD1 (5 bases). The CDR3 extends over 13 amino acids. Germline values: CDR1 MRHNA, CDR2 SNTAGT. Deletions cut 7 bases from V and 4 bases from J, with 13 bases between. CDR3 coding DNA: TGTGCCAGCATCCAACGGGGGTGCACTGAAGCTTTCTTT. Residues: CASIQRGCTEAFF.